These 23 T cell receptor beta chains were sequenced from one sample in a study of T-cell memory formation after mild COVID-19. TCRdb called the 5' RACE reads again in MiXCR, with one record for every CDR3 protein. The data contain about 560,000 distinct CDR3 sequences, about a sixth of them singletons. Sample: PBMCs or a T cell subset sorted from them (not recorded which). The origin of the receptors is an adult woman who had mild COVID-19 (a few samples of this study predate the infection). Cell type and time point are not known.

This clonotype was counted a single time. J is TRBJ2-5 and V is TRBV5-4; a weak D match, TRBD2 (6 bases). The germline gives CDR1 SGHNT, CDR2 YYREEE (reference sequence). Trimming took off 0 bases at V and 4 bases at J, with 13 bases between the two ends. This CDR3 region has 15 residues. The CDR3: CASSLGGSGGETQYF. The CDR3 bases are TGTGCCAGCAGCTTGGGTGGTAGCGGCGGAGAGACCCAGTACTTC.

The chain couples TRBV6-2 or TRBV6-3 to TRBJ2-1; TRBD2 matches 7 bases. Trimming cost V 4 bases and J 5 bases; bases outside gene matches: 8. Germline assignment: CDR1 MNHEY and CDR2 SVGEGT. The CDR3 is 15 amino acids. The DNA of the CDR3 is TGTGCCAGCAGTTTCCAGCGGGACCCCAACAATGAGCAGTTCTTC. Its translation is CASSFQRDPNNEQFF.

In its sample, this clonotype was seen a few times. The CDR3 bases are TGCAGTGCTAGAGCAGCGACAGCGCCGGGGGTCACTGAAGCTTTCTTT. Its translation is CSARAATAPGVTEAFF. V usage is TRBV20-1 and J usage is TRBJ1-1, with D perhaps matching TRBD1 (5 bases). This CDR3 is built from 16 residues. From germline, CDR1 is DFQATT and CDR2 SNEGSKA (reference sequence). With 1 base removed from V and 4 bases from J, the gap between germline ends came to 19 bases.

The chain couples TRBV9 to TRBJ2-3; possibly TRBD2 for D (6 bases). The germline V gene encodes CDR1 SGDLS and CDR2 YYNGEE. V was pared by 4 bases and J by 0 bases, with 15 bases between. The CDR3 runs to 16 residues. CDR3 in DNA: TGTGCCAGCAGCCCCAGGACTACCTTCAGCACAGATACGCAGTATTTT. Translating gives CASSPRTTFSTDTQYF.

Many counts were recorded for this clonotype. This chain joins TRBV7-6 and TRBJ2-7; TRBD1 agrees at 10 bases. CDR1 is SGHVS, CDR2 FNYEAQ, per germline. V was clipped by 1 base and J by 6 bases; unmatched bases: 3. The CDR3 totals 14 residues. CDR3 DNA: TGTGCCAGCAGCTTAGGGACAGGGGGAGGCGAGCAGTACTTC. Amino acid sequence: CASSLGTGGGEQYF.

This clonotype was counted between two and nine times. V usage is TRBV7-2 and J usage is TRBJ2-5; TRBD2 aligns across 10 bases. Germline CDR1 SGHTA, CDR2 FQGNSA. J lost 4 bases, V lost 2 bases, and 7 bases had no gene match. The CDR3 totals 16 residues. The CDR3 region has the DNA TGTGCCAGCAGCTTATCCCTAGCGGGAGTAGTAGAGACCCAGTACTTC. Its translation is CASSLSLAGVVETQYF.

This chain links TRBV11-2 with TRBJ2-1; possible D gene TRBD2, 6 bases. Trimming stripped 1 base from V and 7 bases from J, with 14 bases between. Looked up from germline, CDR1 is SGHAT and CDR2 is FQNNGV. CDR3 length equals 15 residues. The CDR3 DNA reads as TGTGCCAGCAGCTTAGGCGGGAAGAGGGCGAATGAGCAGTTCTTC. Amino acid sequence: CASSLGGKRANEQFF. The entire variable domain, with the rest obtained from reference TRBV11-2 and TRBJ2-1, is as follows: EAGVAQSPRYKIIEKRQSVAFWCNPISGHATLYWYQQILGQGPKLLIQFQNNGVVDDSQLPKDRFSAERLKGVDSTLKIQPAKLEDSAVYLCASSLGGKRANEQFFGPGTRLTVL.

This clonotype was counted between two and nine times. The chain combines TRBV5-6 with TRBJ2-7; 7 bases align to TRBD2. J was trimmed by 4 bases and V by 1 base; bases with no gene match: 8. The CDR3 covers 15 residues. Looked up from germline, CDR1 is SGHDT and CDR2 is YYEEEE. The CDR3 DNA sequence: TGTGCCAGCAGCTTGTGGGACTACCTGAGGTACGAGCAGTACTTC. Translating gives CASSLWDYLRYEQYF.

CDR3 nucleotides: TGTGCCAGCAGCTTAAAGGAAGGGGGAGTGGCCGGGGAGCTGTTTTTT. Translating it yields CASSLKEGGVAGELFF. The chain combines TRBV7-8 with TRBJ2-2, with a possible D match to TRBD1 (6 bases). The CDR3 has 16 amino acids. V was trimmed by 2 bases and J by 6 bases, leaving 16 bases between them. Germline CDR1 SGHVS, CDR2 FQNEAQ.

The J gene is TRBJ2-5, the V gene TRBV7-9; TRBD1 aligns across 9 bases. V was pared by 6 bases and J by 4 bases, with 12 bases of the junction left unmatched. Germline V gene data show CDR1 as SEHNR and CDR2 as FQNEAQ (reference sequence). This CDR3 spans 16 amino acids. CDR3 in amino acids: CASRLLGDRVGETQYF. In nucleotides, the CDR3 is TGTGCCAGCAGACTCCTGGGGGACAGGGTCGGAGAGACCCAGTACTTC.

This clonotype was seen more than once but under ten times. J is TRBJ1-3 and V is TRBV29-1; 7 bases are a match to TRBD1. The CDR3 covers 12 residues. Germline lookup yields CDR1 SQVTM and CDR2 ANQGSEA. The V and J ends lost 5 bases and 4 bases, in that order; junction bases with no gene match: 2. CDR3 nucleotides: TGCAGCGTTCACAGGGGAGGAAACACCATATATTTT. This gives the protein CSVHRGGNTIYF.

This chain uses TRBV15 with TRBJ2-3; D is perhaps TRBD1 or TRBD2 (5 bases each). This CDR3 spans 14 amino acids. V gave up 3 bases and J gave up 3 bases, with 10 bases separating them. Germline values: CDR1 LNHNV, CDR2 YYDKDF (reference sequence). CDR3 DNA sequence: TGTGCCACCAGCAGCGGGGCTGGAACAGATACGCAGTATTTT. It specifies CATSSGAGTDTQYF.

This clonotype was seen ten or more times. J is TRBJ2-7 and V is TRBV12-3 or TRBV12-4; 7 bases line up with TRBD1. The CDR3 has 14 residues. V lost 6 bases and J lost 3; bases outside the gene matches: 8. CDR3 DNA: TGTGCCAGCAGAGAGGACAGGACCTTCTACGAGCAGTACTTC. Its translation is CASREDRTFYEQYF.

The gene calls are TRBV6-5 and TRBJ2-6; D not resolved. V dropped 10 bases and J dropped 0 bases, with 10 bases sitting between them. There are 14 residues in the CDR3. Per the germline V gene, CDR1 is MNHEY and CDR2 is SVGAGI. This CDR3 is CATGVASGANVLTF. As DNA, the CDR3 is TGTGCCACTGGGGTCGCCTCTGGGGCCAACGTCCTGACTTTC.

This chain joins TRBV18 and TRBJ2-7, with D possibly being TRBD1 (5 bases). Germline V gene lookup returns CDR1 KGHSH and CDR2 LQKENI. The CDR3 has 14 residues. The V end lost 4 bases, the J end lost 5 bases, and 15 bases lay between the germline ends. Here the CDR3 DNA reads TGTGCCAGCTCACACGGGCAGGGTTTAAACGAGCAGTACTTC. Protein sequence: CASSHGQGLNEQYF.

The chain uses TRBV7-9 and TRBJ1-1, with TRBD1 as a possible D gene (6 bases). This CDR3 has 13 amino acids. Per germline, CDR1 SEHNR and CDR2 FQNEAQ (reference sequence). V lost 3 bases, J lost 5 bases, and 10 bases lay in between. CDR3 region: CASSLNRETEAFF. CDR3 nucleotides: TGTGCCAGCAGCTTGAACAGGGAAACTGAAGCTTTCTTT.

This chain joins TRBV4-1 and TRBJ1-5; maybe TRBD1 (5 bases). The ends were cut back, 3 bases at V and 7 bases at J, with 16 bases in the middle. This CDR3 is 15 amino acids long. Germline CDR1 MGHRA, CDR2 YSYEKL. CDR3 sequence reads: CASSQYQGEWQPQHF. In nucleotides, the CDR3 is TGCGCCAGCAGCCAGTATCAGGGAGAGTGGCAGCCCCAGCATTTT.

This clonotype was detected many times. One junction end disagrees with the germline gene, perhaps due to a read error. The J gene is TRBJ2-1, the V gene TRBV7-3; the match to TRBD2 covers 10 bases. The CDR3 runs 15 residues. Germline V lookup: CDR1 SGHTA, CDR2 FQGTGA. In nucleotides, the CDR3 is TGCGCCAGCAGCCTTATAGCGGGGGGCGACAATGAGCAGTTCTTC. Its protein is CASSLIAGGDNEQFF.

This clonotype appeared a few times. The V gene is TRBV7-9, the J gene TRBJ2-5; possibly TRBD1 or TRBD2 for D (5 bases each). Germline V CDR1 and CDR2: SEHNR, FQNEAQ (reference sequence). V was cut by 1 base and J by 1 base, with 10 bases left in between. The CDR3 is 15 residues long. The CDR3 nucleotides read TGTGCCAGCAGCTTAGTCATGGGGACCCAAGAGACCCAGTACTTC. This gives the protein CASSLVMGTQETQYF.

The chain is built from TRBV9 and TRBJ2-1; D possibly corresponds to TRBD2 (6 bases). Looked up from germline, CDR1 is SGDLS and CDR2 is YYNGEE. The CDR3 runs 12 residues. V dropped 3 bases and J dropped 8 bases, with 9 bases sitting between them. CDR3 protein: CASSAWGDEQFF. The CDR3 region has the DNA TGTGCCAGCAGCGCGTGGGGGGATGAGCAGTTCTTC.

This rearrangement joins TRBV6-1 to TRBJ2-5, with no clear D. CDR3 size: 12 residues. Looked up from germline, CDR1 is MNHNS and CDR2 is SASEGT. V dropped 6 bases and J dropped 3 bases, with 8 bases sitting between them. As DNA, the CDR3 is TGTGCCAGCAGGACATCCGAAGAGACCCAGTACTTC. Translated: CASRTSEETQYF.

This clonotype was recorded a few times. The CDR3 sequence is CAIGGTIYEQYF. CDR3 nucleotides: TGTGCCATCGGGGGCACTATCTACGAGCAGTACTTC. The chain carries TRBV10-3 and TRBJ2-7, with D possibly being TRBD1 (6 bases). The CDR3 runs 12 residues. V lost 8 bases and J lost 3, with 11 bases in between. Germline assignment: CDR1 ENHRY and CDR2 SYGVKD.

This clonotype was seen once. CDR3 nucleotide sequence: TGCAGTGCTGGTGTTTACAGGAAAAACCAAGAGACCCAGTACTTC. Translation gives CSAGVYRKNQETQYF. This sequence joins TRBV20-1 and TRBJ2-5, with D perhaps matching TRBD1 (5 bases). The CDR3 is made up of 15 amino acids. Trimming pared 5 bases from V and 0 bases from J, leaving 16 bases between. In germline, CDR1 is DFQATT, CDR2 SNEGSKA (reference sequence).